The entry that follows covers one T cell receptor (beta chain) sequence. As yet, its antigen is unknown. These data belong to a study of monozygotic twins with inflammatory bowel disease. Study-wide points: Repertoire likeness was no different across concordant and discordant twins, perhaps owing to restricted power. Especially with disease activity, IBD patients had fewer clonotypes in common with others than healthy twins did.

The length of the CDR3 is 15 residues. Germline CDR1 LGHNA, CDR2 YSLEER. TCRdb re-called the 5' RACE reads; one entry per CDR3 protein, DNA not given. The sample totals fewer than 550,000 distinct CDR3 sequences. This receptor was identified in a human donor with ulcerative colitis or Crohn's disease, or a healthy co-twin of an affected twin (not recorded which). The sequenced sample consisted of blood. The chain recombines TRBV4-3 with TRBJ2-7; the TCRdb call, TRBD1, lacks DNA for checking. CDR3 protein: CASSPGQGPIYEQYF.